This T cell receptor (beta chain) was found in a study of blood T cells in healthy people across ages. Study details: About one barcoded beta molecule per two T cells was captured by template switching.

The junction had 4 bases not matched to a gene; V was cut back by 6 bases and J by 6 bases. Germline V gene data show CDR1 as SQVTM and CDR2 as ANQGSEA. The CDR3 is 14 amino acids. The second PCR ran about 6 to 11 cycles with a sample-barcoded 5' primer and J-beta primers. TCRdb reprocessed the 5' RACE reads via MiXCR and lists one record per CDR3 protein. The sample lists around 400,000 distinct CDR3 sequences; approximately 47% were seen once. The sequenced sample was blood. The clonotype was recovered from a man in his 60s in good health. The chain carries TRBV29-1 and TRBJ2-1; 14 bases agree with TRBD2. CDR3 coding DNA: TGCAGCGTGTCCGGGACTAGCGGGAGCAATGAGCAGTTCTTC. Translating gives CSVSGTSGSNEQFF.